The 26 T cell receptor beta chains given below trace back to one sample, sequenced in a study of Ad26.COV2.S vaccination and SARS-CoV-2 variants. Profiled with immunoSEQ multiplex PCR; TCRdb holds only in-frame clones, not every one. The sample gives 290,000 or so clones, roughly 86% of which show up once; about 3.1% is in the top ten. Specified treatment: some 20 received Ad26.COV2.S at low or high dose, single or two shots; a few received placebo; per-sample allocation not given. The samples date from day 63 after the first vaccine or placebo injection. Sequencing used peripheral blood, obtained in a trial of Ad26.COV2.S vaccine versus placebo. Source of these receptors: a person aged 18-65 years who received the Ad26.COV2.S COVID-19 vaccine or a placebo.

Here the CDR3 DNA reads TGCGCCAGCAGCCACCCTGGACAGGGAGGTGAGACCCAGTACTTC. Residues: CASSHPGQGGETQYF. The gene calls are TRBV5-1 and TRBJ2-5; 8 nucleotides align to TRBD1. This CDR3 contains 15 residues. The germline V gene has CDR1 SGHRS and CDR2 YFSETQ. V was pared by 4 bases and J by 5 bases, with 10 bases of the junction left unmatched.

As to this clone: A read error may produce the germline difference seen at one junction end. This chain joins TRBV5-4 and TRBJ2-3, with TRBD2 matching over 10 bases. The CDR3 spans 18 residues. CDR1 and CDR2 from the germline V gene are SGHNT and YYREEE (reference sequence). As DNA, the CDR3 is TGTGCCGGCAGCGTAGATCTTATAGCGGGAGGCCCCCTAGATACGCAGTATTTT. Its translation: CAGSVDLIAGGPLDTQYF.

The rearrangement uses TRBV6-2 or TRBV6-3 and TRBJ1-5; D not resolved. Trimming cost V 4 bases and J 0 bases, with 10 bases left between them. The CDR3 covers 15 residues. CDR1 MNHEY and CDR2 SVGEGT come from the germline V gene. The CDR3, as DNA: TGTGCCAGCAGTTCGTCAGGCTATAGCAATCAGCCCCAGCATTTT. Translated: CASSSSGYSNQPQHF.

This rearrangement joins TRBV2 to TRBJ1-2; 10 bases line up with TRBD1. In germline, CDR1 is SNHLY, CDR2 FYNNEI. This CDR3 has 15 amino acids. Unmatched junction bases numbered 3, after V lost 1 base and J lost 4 bases. As DNA, the CDR3 is TGTGCCAGCAGTGAAGAGACAGGGGGCTTCTATGGCTACACCTTC. It is translated as CASSEETGGFYGYTF.

The genes are TRBV12-3 or TRBV12-4 and TRBJ2-1, with D hard to call. The CDR3 extends over 12 amino acids. V lost 4 bases, J lost 5 bases, and 6 bases lay in between. The CDR3 DNA reads as TGTGCCAGCAGTTACACGAACAATGAGCAGTTCTTC. Its translation: CASSYTNNEQFF.

V gene TRBV18 combines with J gene TRBJ2-3; D possibly matches TRBD1 or TRBD2 (5 bases each). Germline loops: CDR1 KGHSH, CDR2 LQKENI. V dropped 2 bases and J dropped 0 bases, with 6 bases sitting between them. This CDR3 comprises 14 residues. CDR3 region: CASSPGDSTDTQYF. CDR3 DNA: TGTGCCAGCTCACCAGGGGACAGCACAGATACGCAGTATTTT.

This rearrangement joins TRBV7-3 to TRBJ2-2; 7 bases map to TRBD2. V dropped 4 bases and J dropped 3; count of bases not matched to a gene: 5. The CDR3 loop spans 15 amino acids. Germline V gene sequence: CDR1 SGHTA, CDR2 FQGTGA. CDR3 region: CASSSTSAYTGELFF. The CDR3, as DNA: TGTGCCAGCAGCTCTACTAGCGCGTACACCGGGGAGCTGTTTTTT.

The chain couples TRBV27 to TRBJ2-1; maybe TRBD1 (5 bases). The germline gives CDR1 MNHEY, CDR2 SMNVEV (reference sequence). V lost 8 bases to trimming and J lost 9 bases, with 11 bases between them. The CDR3 runs to 11 residues. For the CDR3, the DNA is TGTGCCAGCCTAACAGGCTCTGAGCAGTTCTTC. This codes for CASLTGSEQFF.

This chain connects TRBV20-1 to TRBJ1-3, with unresolved D. From germline, CDR1 is DFQATT and CDR2 SNEGSKA (reference sequence). The CDR3 runs to 12 residues. V was cut by 3 bases and J by 2 bases, with 5 bases left in between. The CDR3 is CSASDAGNTIYF. CDR3 nucleotide sequence: TGCAGTGCTAGTGACGCTGGAAACACCATATATTTT.

The rearrangement uses TRBV5-1 and TRBJ2-3; 11 bases are a match to TRBD2. The CDR3 covers 16 residues. The germline V gene has CDR1 SGHRS and CDR2 YFSETQ. V was pared by 0 bases and J by 5 bases, with 5 bases of the junction left unmatched. Here the CDR3 reads CASSLALAGAVDTQYF. CDR3 nucleotide sequence: TGCGCCAGCAGCTTGGCACTAGCGGGGGCGGTAGATACGCAGTATTTT.

The CDR3 DNA follows: TGTGCCAGCAGTGACCCCCTCTTAGCGGGAATAGCAGATACGCAGTATTTT. Translated, it gives CASSDPLLAGIADTQYF. The chain employs TRBV6-1 and TRBJ2-3, with TRBD2 matching 8 bases. Trimming at V came to 3 bases and at J to 4 bases, leaving 12 bases not matched to a gene. The germline V gene encodes CDR1 MNHNS and CDR2 SASEGT. This CDR3 is 17 amino acids long.

The V and J genes are TRBV6-5 and TRBJ1-1; D not resolved. The length of the CDR3 is 11 residues. The germline V and J ends were trimmed by 6 bases and 2 bases, with 4 bases remaining between them. The germline V gene has CDR1 MNHEY and CDR2 SVGAGI. The CDR3 region has the DNA TGTGCCAGCAGATTAAACACTGAAGCTTTCTTT. Its protein product is CASRLNTEAFF.

The genes are TRBV6-1 and TRBJ2-4, with 7 bases aligning to TRBD1. Losses at the gene ends were 2 bases for V and 0 bases for J; bases not matched to a gene: 4. CDR1 is MNHNS and CDR2 is SASEGT in the germline V gene. The CDR3 has 16 residues. CDR3 amino acids: CASSERDSLAKNIQYF. The CDR3 DNA reads as TGTGCCAGCAGTGAACGGGACAGCTTAGCCAAAAACATTCAGTACTTC.

The genes are TRBV7-8 and TRBJ2-2, with D tentatively TRBD2 (6 bases). The V gene lost 5 bases and the J gene lost 2 bases, with 12 bases spanning the gap. The CDR3 runs to 15 residues. CDR1 is SGHVS, CDR2 FQNEAQ, per germline. The CDR3 spells CASSPRDLNTGELFF. The DNA of the CDR3 is TGTGCCAGCAGCCCGCGGGACTTAAACACCGGGGAGCTGTTTTTT.

This CDR3 reads CASGLVLGGNTEAFF. The CDR3, as DNA: TGTGCTAGTGGTTTGGTACTAGGAGGGAACACTGAAGCTTTCTTT. The rearrangement joins TRBV12-5 to TRBJ1-1; D remains unclear. The CDR3 sequence is 15 residues long. V shed 0 bases and J shed 1 base, with 9 bases lying between them. Germline values: CDR1 LGHNT, CDR2 FRNRAP.

V usage is TRBV19 and J usage is TRBJ1-5; D is possibly TRBD1 (5 bases). The ends were cut back, 2 bases at V and 6 bases at J, with 8 bases in the middle. The germline CDR1 and CDR2 sequences are LNHDA and SQIVND (reference sequence). CDR3 size: 13 residues. In DNA, the CDR3 is TGTGCCAGTAGTATAAGGGGCGGTCAGCCCCAGCATTTT. Translating gives CASSIRGGQPQHF.

This chain uses TRBV19 with TRBJ2-2, with TRBD2 matching over 13 bases. Germline-derived CDR1 and CDR2 are LNHDA and SQIVND (reference sequence). The junction had 8 bases not matched to a gene; V was cut back by 7 bases and J by 6 bases. The length of the CDR3 is 16 residues. The CDR3 loop is CASIWTTSGRPGELFF. The CDR3 coding sequence is TGTGCCAGTATCTGGACGACTAGCGGGAGGCCCGGGGAGCTGTTTTTT.

The chain uses TRBV14 and TRBJ1-1; D possibly corresponds to TRBD1 (5 bases). V lost 1 base and J lost 5, with 8 bases in between. Germline loops: CDR1 SGHDN, CDR2 FVKESK. The CDR3 length is 13 residues. This CDR3 is CASSQVGGTEAFF. CDR3 nucleotides: TGTGCCAGCAGCCAAGTGGGGGGTACTGAAGCTTTCTTT. Drawing the rest from reference TRBV14 and TRBJ1-1, the complete variable domain is EAGVTQFPSHSVIEKGQTVTLRCDPISGHDNLYWYRRVMGKEIKFLLHFVKESKQDESGMPNNRFLAERTGGTYSTLKVQPAELEDSGVYFCASSQVGGTEAFFGQGTRLTVV.

The chain combines TRBV6-2 or TRBV6-3 with TRBJ2-1; the match to TRBD2 covers 11 bases. Unmatched junction bases numbered 4, after V lost 4 bases and J lost 8 bases. Germline-derived CDR1 and CDR2 are MNHEY and SVGEGT. The CDR3 spans 14 residues. The CDR3 DNA is TGTGCCAGCAGTTTAACTAGCGGGAGTTATGAGCAGTTCTTC. Translation gives CASSLTSGSYEQFF.

J is TRBJ1-5 and V is TRBV5-1; TRBD1 might be the D (6 bases). The CDR3 totals 15 residues. The germline V gene encodes CDR1 SGHRS and CDR2 YFSETQ. V was clipped by 1 base and J by 3 bases, with 11 bases between them. The DNA for the CDR3 is TGCGCCAGCAGCTTGTCTGGGGACACCAATCAGCCCCAGCATTTT. Translated, it gives CASSLSGDTNQPQHF. Using reference TRBV5-1 and TRBJ1-5 for the parts outside the CDR3, the full variable domain is KAGVTQTPRYLIKTRGQQVTLSCSPISGHRSVSWYQQTPGQGLQFLFEYFSETQRNKGNFPGRFSGRQFSNSRSEMNVSTLELGDSALYLCASSLSGDTNQPQHFGDGTRLSIL.

A single count supports this clone. The chain combines TRBV7-2 with TRBJ1-6; D not certain. Trimming took 3 bases from V and 10 from J, leaving 13 bases between them. The germline CDR1 and CDR2 sequences are SGHTA and FQGNSA. There are 14 residues in the CDR3. CDR3 region: CASSFARFLSPLHF. The CDR3 DNA sequence: TGTGCCAGCAGCTTTGCTCGATTTTTATCACCCCTCCACTTT.

This chain connects TRBV6-2 or TRBV6-3 to TRBJ2-1; TRBD2 agrees at 12 bases. CDR1 MNHEY and CDR2 SVGEGT come from the germline V gene. The CDR3 sequence is 15 residues long. After removal of 4 bases from V and 7 bases from J, the junction contained 5 bases not matched to a gene. The CDR3 DNA sequence: TGTGCCAGCAGTTCTAGCGGGGGGGCCCTTAATGAGCAGTTCTTC. This translates into CASSSSGGALNEQFF.

This chain links TRBV10-3 with TRBJ2-1, with 9 positions matching TRBD1. Germline CDR1 and CDR2: ENHRY and SYGVKD. The CDR3 consists of 18 residues. J was trimmed by 8 bases and V by 6 bases; bases with no gene match: 20. The DNA of the CDR3 is TGTGCCATCAGGGCTGAAATGGGAGGGACAGGGCCGGGAGATGAGCAGTTCTTC. Protein: CAIRAEMGGTGPGDEQFF.

The chain is built from TRBV2 and TRBJ2-7, with a weak D call TRBD1 (6 bases). The CDR3 totals 15 residues. The germline V and J ends were trimmed by 6 bases and 6 bases, with 21 bases remaining between them. CDR1 and CDR2 (germline): SNHLY, FYNNEI. CDR3 region: CASRVDSLSVREQYF. CDR3 nucleotide sequence: TGTGCCAGCAGGGTGGACAGCCTATCTGTACGCGAGCAGTACTTC.

This chain links TRBV6-5 with TRBJ1-3; D gene unclear. Trimming took off 2 bases at V and 4 bases at J, with 12 bases between the two ends. There are 15 residues in the CDR3. Germline CDR1 and CDR2: MNHEY and SVGAGI. Here the CDR3 DNA reads TGTGCCAGCAGTTACATTCGCGAGACAGGAAACACCATATATTTT. Residues: CASSYIRETGNTIYF.

The rearrangement joins TRBV5-4 to TRBJ1-6, with TRBD1 matching over 7 bases. There are 15 residues in the CDR3. The V segment lost 2 bases and the J segment 9 bases; nucleotides outside the gene matches: 8. CDR1 and CDR2 (germline): SGHNT, YYREEE (reference sequence). The CDR3 is CASSFTGTVGSPLHF. The DNA of the CDR3 is TGTGCCAGCAGCTTTACCGGGACAGTCGGTTCACCCCTCCACTTT.